Below, one T cell receptor (beta chain) is given with its context. Its matching antigen is unknown. Each donor was healthy, and each was a bone marrow donor. Use of 60 Vbeta and 13 Jbeta primers characterized the PCR. The method was immunoSEQ multiplex PCR; TCRdb's version includes in-frame clones alone and lacks a portion of them. This repertoire includes roughly 80,000 clones. The data originate from a study of cytomegalovirus exposure and HLA in healthy donors. Study results and limitations: Listed as cytomegalovirus-associated were 170 or so TCR beta chains.

In germline, CDR1 is MNHEY, CDR2 SVGAGI. The ends lost 6 bases at V and 7 bases at J; junction bases unmatched: 7. The CDR3 covers 13 residues. V is TRBV6-5 and J is TRBJ1-2; TRBD1 matches at 8 bases. Sequencing was performed on PBMCs. This TCR derives from a woman younger than 45 in good health and CMV-seronegative. The CDR3 nucleotides read TGTGCCAGCAGCACCACAGGGGGTCTTGGCTACACCTTC. It translates to CASSTTGGLGYTF.